This T cell receptor (beta chain) was observed in a study of T cells after yellow fever vaccination. Looking at the study overall: Low-cell-number fractions were prepared with SMART-Seq v4 Ultra Low Input.

The CDR3 runs 12 residues. V was pared by 6 bases and J by 5 bases, with 3 bases of the junction left unmatched. Germline V gene data show CDR1 as MNHEY and CDR2 as SVGAGI. This clonotype has more than one count but fewer than ten. TCRdb re-analysed the 5' RACE reads in MiXCR, keeping a single row per CDR3 protein. The sample lists a few hundred thousand distinct CDR3 sequences, 3% to 4.5% occurring once. The source of this sequence is a man aged 18 to 29 who received the YFV17D yellow fever vaccine. The sequenced sample was PBMCs, obtained 5 days after the yellow fever booster vaccination. The chain is built from TRBV6-5 and TRBJ2-5; 7 bases agree with TRBD1. In DNA, the CDR3 is TGTGCCAGCAGGAGGGGGCGGGAGACCCAGTACTTC. This encodes CASRRGRETQYF.